The 28 T cell receptor beta chains below come from one sample, sequenced in a study of T-cell memory formation after mild COVID-19. TCRdb re-derived calls from the 5' RACE reads in MiXCR, one entry per CDR3 protein. This table has 350,000 to 500,000 distinct CDR3 sequences, roughly 17% appearing once. Sample: PBMCs or a T cell subset sorted from them (not recorded which). The receptor set was obtained from a man aged 18 to 29 who had mild COVID-19 (a few samples of this study predate the infection). Cell type and time point are not known.

This clonotype was seen more than once but under ten times. V and J are TRBV3-1 and TRBJ1-1, with 9 bases fitting TRBD1. V shed 4 bases, J shed 4 bases, and the junction held 10 bases outside the gene matches. Germline values: CDR1 LGHDT, CDR2 YNNKEL (reference sequence). The CDR3 totals 16 residues. In DNA, the CDR3 is TGTGCCAGCAGCCCAGGGGGACAGGGCCGAACCACTGAAGCTTTCTTT. As protein: CASSPGGQGRTTEAFF. Filled out from reference TRBV3-1 and TRBJ1-1, the complete variable domain reads DTAVSQTPKYLVTQMGNDKSIKCEQNLGHDTMYWYKQDSKKFLKIMFSYNNKELIINETVPNRFSPKSPDKAHLNLHINSLELGDSAVYFCASSPGGQGRTTEAFFGQGTRLTVV.

In its sample, this clonotype was seen a few times. V and J are TRBV5-1 and TRBJ2-3; D is unresolved. Germline assignment: CDR1 SGHRS and CDR2 YFSETQ. The CDR3 contains 14 residues. V gave up 0 bases and J gave up 4 bases, with 9 bases separating them. The CDR3 coding sequence is TGCGCCAGCAGCTTGGGTCAGGAAGCAGATACGCAGTATTTT. Its translation: CASSLGQEADTQYF.

The rearrangement joins TRBV5-4 to TRBJ2-3; 8 nucleotides match TRBD2. This CDR3 is 15 amino acids long. Trimming removed 2 bases from V and 2 bases from J; junction bases left unmatched: 4. Germline assignment: CDR1 SGHNT and CDR2 YYREEE (reference sequence). In DNA, the CDR3 is TGTGCCAGCAGCTTTCGGGGGGGCCCCACAGATACGCAGTATTTT. Translated: CASSFRGGPTDTQYF.

The gene calls are TRBV7-6 and TRBJ2-7; 7 bases line up with TRBD1. With 8 bases clipped from V and 3 bases from J, the junction kept 7 bases outside the gene matches. Germline CDR1 and CDR2: SGHVS and FNYEAQ. CDR3 length: 13 residues. The CDR3 reads CASRQGPFYEQYF. The CDR3 bases are TGTGCCAGCCGACAGGGACCCTTCTACGAGCAGTACTTC.

The V call is TRBV6-2 or TRBV6-3, the J call TRBJ2-3; D may match TRBD1 or TRBD2 (5 bases each). Trimming cost V 8 bases and J 0 bases, with 12 bases left between them. Germline V gene lookup returns CDR1 MNHEY and CDR2 SVGEGT. This CDR3 region has 14 residues. CDR3 nucleotides: TGTGCCAGCGGGACCCCAAGGAGCACAGATACGCAGTATTTT. Protein: CASGTPRSTDTQYF.

The chain uses TRBV12-3 or TRBV12-4 and TRBJ2-1; tentative D call: TRBD2 (6 bases). The CDR3 is 14 residues long. Trimming cost V 6 bases and J 9 bases, with 18 bases left between them. CDR3 sequence reads: CASRLRQAGGEQFF. CDR3 nucleotide sequence: TGTGCCAGCAGATTGAGGCAGGCCGGGGGTGAGCAGTTCTTC.

There are a few counts of this clonotype. As DNA, the CDR3 is TGCGCCAGCAGCCTGGGACTAGCGGGGGACTGGAACAATGAGCAGTTCTTC. This sequence encodes CASSLGLAGDWNNEQFF. The V call is TRBV5-1, the J call TRBJ2-1, with 14 bases identical to TRBD2. J was trimmed by 5 bases and V by 4 bases; bases with no gene match: 8. Germline V gives CDR1 SGHRS, CDR2 YFSETQ. The CDR3 contains 17 residues.

This clonotype turned up a few times. This rearrangement joins TRBV5-1 to TRBJ2-1; 9 nucleotides match TRBD2. The CDR3 is made up of 20 amino acids. The J segment lost 0 bases and the V segment lost 5 bases, leaving 18 bases of the junction unmatched. From germline, CDR1 is SGHRS and CDR2 YFSETQ. The DNA for the CDR3 is TGCGCCAGCAGTCGTTCGGGACGAGCGGGGGGTTGGAGCTCCTACAATGAGCAGTTCTTC. Amino acids: CASSRSGRAGGWSSYNEQFF.

This clonotype was observed a few times. This chain links TRBV28 with TRBJ2-3, with D perhaps assigned TRBD1 or TRBD2 (5 bases each). V was cut by 10 bases and J by 0 bases, with 20 bases left in between. The CDR3 is 16 residues long. In germline, CDR1 is MDHEN, CDR2 SYDVKM. CDR3 loop: CATNRGLGPSTDTQYF. CDR3 DNA sequence: TGTGCCACGAACCGGGGCCTAGGGCCTAGCACAGATACGCAGTATTTT.

The V gene is TRBV11-3, the J gene TRBJ1-4; D remains ambiguous. The CDR3 sequence is 15 residues long. The germline CDR1 and CDR2 sequences are SGHNT and YENEEA. V shed 0 bases and J shed 4 bases, with 9 bases lying between them. This chain's CDR3 is CASSLESQINEKLFF. The CDR3 nucleotides are TGTGCCAGCAGCTTAGAATCACAGATTAATGAAAAACTGTTTTTT.

V and J are TRBV20-1 and TRBJ2-5; D is undetermined. The CDR3 consists of 12 residues. Trimming took off 3 bases at V and 5 bases at J, with 10 bases between the two ends. Germline V lookup: CDR1 DFQATT, CDR2 SNEGSKA (reference sequence). The CDR3 coding sequence is TGCAGTGCTAGGGACCATTTTGAGACCCAGTACTTC. Protein product: CSARDHFETQYF.

V is TRBV29-1 and J is TRBJ1-1, with 11 bases fitting TRBD1. The germline gives CDR1 SQVTM, CDR2 ANQGSEA. CDR3 length: 13 residues. V lost 7 bases to trimming and J lost 4 bases; unmatched junction nucleotides: 5. Here the CDR3 reads CSGGTGGGTEAFF. CDR3 DNA: TGCAGCGGGGGGACAGGGGGAGGCACTGAAGCTTTCTTT. The full variable domain, its missing parts supplied by reference TRBV29-1 and TRBJ1-1, is SAVISQKPSRDICQRGTSLTIQCQVDSQVTMMFWYRQQPGQSLTLIATANQGSEATYESGFVIDKFPISRPNLTFSTLTVSNMSPEDSSIYLCSGGTGGGTEAFFGQGTRLTVV.

This clonotype was recorded a few times. V gene TRBV7-2 combines with J gene TRBJ1-1; D is uncertain. This CDR3 has 15 amino acids. The V and J ends lost 3 bases and 2 bases respectively, with 13 bases between them. CDR1 and CDR2 (germline): SGHTA, FQGNSA. The CDR3 loop is CASSFSYQINTEAFF. DNA of the CDR3: TGTGCCAGCAGCTTTAGCTACCAAATAAACACTGAAGCTTTCTTT.

In DNA form, the CDR3 reads TGTGCCTGGAGTATGAACAATGAGCAGTTCTTC. It codes for CAWSMNNEQFF. This rearrangement joins TRBV30 to TRBJ2-1; D call uncertain. Trimming removed 2 bases from V and 5 bases from J, with 4 bases in between. Germline-derived CDR1 and CDR2 are GTSNPN and SVGIG (reference sequence). CDR3 length equals 11 residues. Drawing the rest from reference TRBV30 and TRBJ2-1, the complete variable domain is SQTIHQWPATLVQPVGSPLSLECTVEGTSNPNLYWYRQAAGRGLQLLFYSVGIGQISSEVPQNLSASRPQDRQFILSSKKLLLSDSGFYLCAWSMNNEQFFGPGTRLTVL.

The genes are TRBV20-1 and TRBJ2-2, with a weak D call TRBD1 (5 bases). Germline V lookup: CDR1 DFQATT, CDR2 SNEGSKA (reference sequence). V lost 3 bases, J lost 1 base, and 12 bases lay in between. This CDR3 is 15 amino acids long. The CDR3 is CSASPRVWNTGELFF. In DNA form, the CDR3 reads TGCAGTGCTAGCCCCAGGGTCTGGAACACCGGGGAGCTGTTTTTT.

The chain recombines TRBV10-3 with TRBJ1-4, with D perhaps TRBD1 (6 bases). The CDR3 length is 14 residues. V gave up 3 bases and J gave up 8 bases, with 13 bases separating them. Germline-derived CDR1 and CDR2 are ENHRY and SYGVKD. CDR3 sequence: CAISEAGAWEKLFF. Written as DNA, the CDR3 is TGTGCCATCAGTGAAGCAGGGGCCTGGGAAAAACTGTTTTTT.

The genes are TRBV10-3 and TRBJ1-1; D might be TRBD1 (6 bases). Looked up from germline, CDR1 is ENHRY and CDR2 is SYGVKD. V lost 2 bases to trimming and J lost 3 bases, with 10 bases between them. The CDR3 totals 14 residues. Here the CDR3 DNA reads TGTGCCATCAGTGAGATGGGGGCGGACACTGAAGCTTTCTTT. This translates into CAISEMGADTEAFF.

This chain links TRBV15 with TRBJ2-5; D remains unclear. Per the germline V gene, CDR1 is LNHNV and CDR2 is YYDKDF (reference sequence). The CDR3 is 13 residues long. With 5 bases removed from V and 3 bases from J, the gap between germline ends came to 10 bases. The CDR3 nucleotides are TGTGCCACCAGCCTGTTTGGAGAAGAGACCCAGTACTTC. This sequence encodes CATSLFGEETQYF.

This clonotype turned up a few times. The chain joins TRBV24-1 to TRBJ1-1; possible D gene TRBD1, 6 bases. Germline assignment: CDR1 KGHDR and CDR2 SFDVKD. The CDR3 covers 16 residues. V lost 4 bases and J lost 7, with 21 bases in between. In DNA form, the CDR3 reads TGTGCCACCAGTGAATTCCCCCGGGGGCGGCTCGGTGAAGCTTTCTTT. Protein product: CATSEFPRGRLGEAFF.

CDR3 in DNA: TGTGCCAGCTCACCCGGGGGCTACGGCACAGATACGCAGTATTTT. Translation: CASSPGGYGTDTQYF. The V gene is TRBV18, the J gene TRBJ2-3; D may be TRBD1 or TRBD2 (6 bases each). CDR1 KGHSH and CDR2 LQKENI come from the germline V gene. The germline V and J ends were trimmed by 3 bases and 1 base, with 11 bases remaining between them. The CDR3 covers 15 residues.

This clonotype was recorded a few times. V is TRBV10-3 and J is TRBJ2-5; possibly TRBD1 for D (6 bases). CDR1 and CDR2 from the germline V gene are ENHRY and SYGVKD. This CDR3 is built from 12 residues. The ends were cut back, 4 bases at V and 4 bases at J, with 7 bases in the middle. CDR3 amino acids: CAISVQGETQYF. The CDR3 DNA sequence: TGTGCCATCAGTGTACAGGGAGAGACCCAGTACTTC.

The chain has TRBV6-2 or TRBV6-3 and TRBJ2-2; D is unclear. Trimming shortened V by 4 bases and J by 3 bases, and 9 bases separated the two germline ends. The CDR3 is 14 residues long. Germline-derived CDR1 and CDR2 are MNHEY and SVGEGT. Written as DNA, the CDR3 is TGTGCCAGCAGTTCGTTGGAGTACACCGGGGAGCTGTTTTTT. Translated, it gives CASSSLEYTGELFF.

The chain employs TRBV5-1 and TRBJ2-3, with D maybe TRBD2 (6 bases). The CDR3 runs to 15 residues. Trimming pared 7 bases from V and 0 bases from J, leaving 15 bases between. Germline loops: CDR1 SGHRS, CDR2 YFSETQ. The CDR3 DNA is TGCGCCAGCGGGCTGACTGGGGGGAGCACAGATACGCAGTATTTT. This sequence encodes CASGLTGGSTDTQYF.

This clonotype came up a few times. The chain links TRBV4-1 to TRBJ2-5; D remains ambiguous. CDR3 length: 15 residues. V was clipped by 0 bases and J by 0 bases, with 8 bases between them. In germline, CDR1 is MGHRA, CDR2 YSYEKL. Here the CDR3 reads CASSQEWRDQETQYF. For the CDR3, the DNA is TGCGCCAGCAGCCAAGAGTGGAGAGACCAAGAGACCCAGTACTTC.

The rearrangement joins TRBV5-1 to TRBJ2-7, with 9 bases matching TRBD1. CDR1 is SGHRS and CDR2 is YFSETQ in the germline V gene. V was pared by 4 bases and J by 3 bases, with 11 bases of the junction left unmatched. CDR3 length: 16 residues. CDR3 amino acids: CASSLTGQGPSYEQYV. CDR3 bases: TGCGCCAGCAGCCTTACCGGACAGGGGCCTAGCTACGAGCAGTACGTC.

This clonotype was seen a few times. The genes are TRBV20-1 and TRBJ2-7, with D perhaps being TRBD1 or TRBD2 (5 bases each). The CDR3 totals 16 residues. Germline assignment: CDR1 DFQATT and CDR2 SNEGSKA (reference sequence). The ends were cut back, 0 bases at V and 0 bases at J, with 15 bases in the middle. CDR3 protein: CSARDIRAGSSYEQYV. CDR3 coding DNA: TGCAGTGCTAGAGATATCCGGGCAGGGAGCTCCTACGAGCAGTACGTC.

The chain recombines TRBV19 with TRBJ1-1; 12 bases agree with TRBD1. V lost 7 bases, J lost 6 bases, and 12 bases stayed unmatched. Germline CDR1 and CDR2: LNHDA and SQIVND (reference sequence). The CDR3 contains 16 residues. The CDR3 DNA follows: TGTGCCAGTAATCGTCTTCCGGGACAGGGGGCCGCTGAAGCTTTCTTT. It translates to CASNRLPGQGAAEAFF.

A few counts support this clonotype. The rearrangement uses TRBV5-1 and TRBJ1-3, with 10 bases matching TRBD1. J gave up 4 bases and V 2 bases, and 6 bases lay outside the gene matches. CDR3 size: 16 residues. Germline loops: CDR1 SGHRS, CDR2 YFSETQ. CDR3 DNA: TGCGCCAGCAGCTTCACCGGGACAGGGGCAGGAAACACCATATATTTT. This sequence encodes CASSFTGTGAGNTIYF.